A single T cell receptor beta chain is shown here with its context. The length of the CDR3 is 13 residues. V was clipped by 2 bases and J by 5 bases, with 10 bases between them. Germline V gene sequence: CDR1 SGHRS, CDR2 YFSETQ. The sample belongs to a study of blood T cell repertoires in COVID-19. Study in general: The origin of the acute and convalescent COVID-19 samples was the United States, Italy and Spain. PBMCs, B-cell-depleted T cells, or T cells provided the cDNA or gDNA that made up the material.

Under the authors' procedure: Nucleated cell number was recorded as an estimate derived from reference gene primer amplification. Assay: immunoSEQ multiplex PCR; the TCRdb copy retains only in-frame clones and omits some. V, J and clone size are those of that table, while D and trimming were read from the DNA. The table includes about 110,000 clones, around 76% detected once. The chain uses TRBV5-1 and TRBJ1-1, with a tentative D call TRBD1 (6 bases). The sequence came from a woman in her 70s with acute or convalescent COVID-19. The source material was peripheral blood. CDR3 region: CASSFAGETEAFF. CDR3 in DNA: TGCGCCAGCAGCTTCGCAGGGGAGACTGAAGCTTTCTTT.